The T cell receptor (beta chain) described here comes from a study of T cell repertoires in cytomegalovirus infection. Study in general: From public TCR beta signatures came an indication of both CMV infection and matching HLA type.

In regard to this clonotype: Its antigen is undetermined.

Germline V gene lookup returns CDR1 DFQATT and CDR2 SNEGSKA (reference sequence). CDR3 length equals 12 residues. The V gene lost 4 bases and the J gene lost 1 base, with 6 bases spanning the gap. TCRdb recomputed calls from the reads with MiXCR, one row per CDR3 protein. There are 250,000 to 300,000 distinct CDR3 sequences in the sample; around 9% occur only once, and over 12% lies in the top ten. Study outcomes and limitations: CMV-specific TCR beta clonotypes restricted by HLA-C dominated the ex vivo response. Summed public TCR beta family frequency identified CMV carriers bearing the relevant HLA.

This chain uses TRBV20-1 with TRBJ2-3; D possibly corresponds to TRBD2 (5 bases). The sequencing input was PBMCs. This TCR came from a human donor in good health (CMV status not recorded). Some clones in this sample may be carry-over from other donors' samples. The DNA for the CDR3 is TGCAGTGCTATCGGGGGCACAGATACGCAGTATTTT. Its protein is CSAIGGTDTQYF.